Below, 32 T cell receptor beta chains from the same sample are listed, as sequenced in a study of T cell responses to AZD1222 COVID-19 vaccine. Produced via immunoSEQ multiplex PCR; TCRdb's table is partial and in-frame only. The sample lists around 150,000 clones, roughly nine tenths occurring once. The sequencing here drew on peripheral blood, taken 28 days after the second dose of the MenACWY control vaccine. The receptors come from an adult who received the MenACWY meningococcal vaccine as a control.

This chain connects TRBV30 to TRBJ1-5; maybe TRBD1 (5 bases). The CDR3 is 13 residues long. Germline CDR1 is GTSNPN and CDR2 is SVGIG (reference sequence). The V gene lost 1 base and the J gene lost 5 bases, with 9 bases spanning the gap. The CDR3 protein is CAWSGGSDQPQHF. As DNA, the CDR3 is TGTGCCTGGAGTGGGGGGTCGGATCAGCCCCAGCATTTT.

The chain carries TRBV7-2 and TRBJ2-4, with no clear D. Per germline, CDR1 SGHTA and CDR2 FQGNSA. The CDR3 totals 11 residues. V gave up 4 bases and J gave up 12 bases, with 10 bases separating them. The CDR3 DNA sequence: TGTGCCAGCAGCTCGTCTGGCAGTCAGTACTTC. It is translated as CASSSSGSQYF.

This clone was observed a handful of times. This sequence joins TRBV19 and TRBJ2-7; TRBD2 agrees at 7 bases. V shed 1 base, J shed 4 bases, and the junction held 1 base outside the gene matches. The CDR3 loop spans 13 amino acids. CDR1 and CDR2 (germline): LNHDA, SQIVND (reference sequence). Here the CDR3 DNA reads TGTGCCAGTAGTATAGGGGAGGGGTACGAGCAGTACTTC. Amino acid sequence: CASSIGEGYEQYF.

The chain uses TRBV4-3 and TRBJ1-6, with D uncertain. The germline gives CDR1 LGHNA, CDR2 YSLEER. Deletions cut 0 bases from V and 6 bases from J, with 9 bases between. The CDR3 runs 15 residues. The CDR3 reads CASSQEGIGNSPLHF. The CDR3 nucleotides read TGCGCCAGCAGCCAAGAAGGGATCGGTAATTCACCCCTCCACTTT.

The rearrangement joins TRBV7-9 to TRBJ2-3; tentative D call: TRBD1 (5 bases). Germline CDR1 and CDR2: SEHNR and FQNEAQ (reference sequence). The ends were cut back, 5 bases at V and 4 bases at J, with 7 bases in the middle. The CDR3 totals 12 residues. CDR3 DNA sequence: TGTGCCAGCAGCCCACAGGCAGATACGCAGTATTTT. Translated, it gives CASSPQADTQYF.

The V and J genes are TRBV19 and TRBJ2-7; D could derive from TRBD1 or TRBD2 (5 bases each). The germline V gene has CDR1 LNHDA and CDR2 SQIVND (reference sequence). CDR3 size: 15 residues. V lost 3 bases and J lost 0, with 12 bases in between. CDR3 loop: CASSMGDAFSYEQYF. CDR3 DNA sequence: TGTGCCAGTAGTATGGGGGACGCCTTCTCCTACGAGCAGTACTTC.

The chain links TRBV19 to TRBJ2-2; no definite D call. CDR3 length equals 15 residues. V lost 6 bases and J 2 bases, leaving 13 bases between the germline ends. The germline CDR1 and CDR2 sequences are LNHDA and SQIVND (reference sequence). The CDR3 DNA reads TGTGCCAGTAGCGAGTGGGGTCATAACACCGGGGAGCTGTTTTTT. It encodes CASSEWGHNTGELFF.

V and J are TRBV20-1 and TRBJ2-3, with TRBD2 identical over 10 bases. Losses at the gene ends were 3 bases for V and 3 bases for J; bases not matched to a gene: 6. The CDR3 runs to 15 residues. Germline CDR1 reads DFQATT; CDR2 reads SNEGSKA (reference sequence). CDR3 protein: CSASRASGRTDTQYF. Written as DNA, the CDR3 is TGCAGTGCTAGTCGGGCTAGCGGGAGAACAGATACGCAGTATTTT.

The chain carries TRBV6-5 and TRBJ2-3; D uncertain. The CDR3 extends over 16 amino acids. CDR1 and CDR2 (germline): MNHEY, SVGAGI. V was shortened by 2 bases and J by 0 bases, with 12 bases between the two germline ends. CDR3 in DNA: TGTGCCAGCAGTTACCGCTGGTCACTCAGCACAGATACGCAGTATTTT. This encodes CASSYRWSLSTDTQYF.

V usage is TRBV7-9 and J usage is TRBJ2-1; D unresolved. CDR1 and CDR2 from the germline V gene are SEHNR and FQNEAQ (reference sequence). V was cut by 1 base and J by 13 bases, with 11 bases left in between. This CDR3 contains 12 residues. CDR3 sequence reads: CASSLDPEEQFF. The CDR3 DNA reads as TGTGCCAGCAGCTTAGACCCTGAAGAACAGTTCTTC.

J is TRBJ2-2 and V is TRBV19; 7 bases are shared with TRBD2. Germline V CDR1 and CDR2: LNHDA, SQIVND (reference sequence). Trimming at V came to 10 bases and at J to 0 bases, leaving 5 bases not matched to a gene. The CDR3 consists of 14 residues. CDR3 in amino acids: CATRGLANTGELFF. DNA for the CDR3: TGTGCCACCAGAGGACTAGCGAACACCGGGGAGCTGTTTTTT.

The chain has TRBV5-1 and TRBJ1-1, with D tentatively TRBD1 (5 bases). V was pared by 3 bases and J by 7 bases, with 16 bases between. Germline V gene sequence: CDR1 SGHRS, CDR2 YFSETQ. The CDR3 runs 14 residues. The CDR3 DNA reads TGCGCCAGCAGCTACGGGACGGCATCCGTTGAAGCTTTCTTT. Its protein is CASSYGTASVEAFF. Variable domain in full (rest from reference TRBV5-1 and TRBJ1-1): KAGVTQTPRYLIKTRGQQVTLSCSPISGHRSVSWYQQTPGQGLQFLFEYFSETQRNKGNFPGRFSGRQFSNSRSEMNVSTLELGDSALYLCASSYGTASVEAFFGQGTRLTVV.

The CDR3 is CASTEGQTPSRINEKLFF. The CDR3 region has the DNA TGTGCCAGCACAGAAGGGCAGACCCCTTCGAGGATTAATGAAAAACTGTTTTTT. The chain employs TRBV2 and TRBJ1-4; no firm D call. This CDR3 spans 18 amino acids. The V gene's germline CDR1 is SNHLY and CDR2 FYNNEI. V was pared by 7 bases and J by 4 bases, with 25 bases between.

This clone showed up just once. V is TRBV5-6 and J is TRBJ2-3; no clear D gene. CDR3 length: 14 residues. V was shortened by 0 bases and J by 1 base, with 6 bases between the two germline ends. Germline V gene lookup returns CDR1 SGHDT and CDR2 YYEEEE. CDR3 nucleotide sequence: TGTGCCAGCAGCTTGGTTAGAGGCACAGATACGCAGTATTTT. This sequence encodes CASSLVRGTDTQYF.

The J gene is TRBJ2-1, the V gene TRBV19; a weak D match, TRBD1 (5 bases). Trimming cost V 4 bases and J 8 bases, with 9 bases left between them. The CDR3 spans 12 residues. From germline, CDR1 is LNHDA and CDR2 SQIVND (reference sequence). In nucleotides, the CDR3 is TGTGCCAGTAGTACAGGGTGGGATGAGCAGTTCTTC. Protein product: CASSTGWDEQFF.

The chain has TRBV10-1 and TRBJ2-7, with 8 bases identical to TRBD1. Germline V gene data show CDR1 as WNHNN and CDR2 as SYGVQD (reference sequence). The V segment lost 4 bases and the J segment 6 bases; nucleotides outside the gene matches: 5. The CDR3 is made up of 13 amino acids. In nucleotides, the CDR3 is TGCGCCAGCAGTGCCGGACAGGGCGGCGAGCAGTACTTC. It translates to CASSAGQGGEQYF.

This clone was picked up one time. The chain couples TRBV19 to TRBJ2-5; 8 nucleotides match TRBD2. CDR3 length: 15 residues. Germline V gene lookup returns CDR1 LNHDA and CDR2 SQIVND (reference sequence). Unmatched junction bases numbered 11, after V lost 5 bases and J lost 6 bases. Here the CDR3 reads CASSPGTSSAKTQYF. The CDR3 DNA reads as TGTGCCAGTAGTCCGGGGACTAGTTCCGCGAAGACCCAGTACTTC.

The chain is built from TRBV28 and TRBJ1-3, with D perhaps matching TRBD1 (6 bases). Per germline, CDR1 MDHEN and CDR2 SYDVKM. The CDR3 is made up of 15 amino acids. V dropped 4 bases and J dropped 8 bases, with 18 bases sitting between them. CDR3 in amino acids: CASSSLQGPRDTIYF. CDR3 DNA: TGTGCCAGCAGTTCGCTCCAGGGGCCGCGGGACACCATATATTTT.

This chain links TRBV6-2 or TRBV6-3 with TRBJ1-5; a weak D match, TRBD1 (5 bases). The CDR3 is made up of 17 amino acids. Germline CDR1 reads MNHEY; CDR2 reads SVGEGT. Trimming took off 3 bases at V and 6 bases at J, with 21 bases between the two ends. CDR3 in DNA: TGTGCCAGCAGTTATACTCGGGACCCACTAAAAGGTCAGCCCCAGCATTTT. Its protein is CASSYTRDPLKGQPQHF.

V usage is TRBV28 and J usage is TRBJ2-7, with a possible D match to TRBD2 (5 bases). The CDR3 totals 14 residues. The ends were cut back, 6 bases at V and 4 bases at J, with 16 bases in the middle. CDR1 and CDR2 from the germline V gene are MDHEN and SYDVKM. CDR3 nucleotides: TGTGCCAGCAGCTTGGGGAGCTATAAATACGAGCAGTACTTC. Its protein is CASSLGSYKYEQYF.

The J gene is TRBJ2-7, the V gene TRBV28; 11 bases line up with TRBD1. The length of the CDR3 is 14 residues. The trim removed 8 bases at V and 4 bases at J, leaving 7 bases unmatched. CDR1 and CDR2 from the germline V gene are MDHEN and SYDVKM. The CDR3 nucleotides are TGTGCCAGCTGCCGGGACAGGGGGTTTTACGAGCAGTACTTC. Translating gives CASCRDRGFYEQYF.

The chain links TRBV28 to TRBJ2-7; no clear D. The CDR3 covers 15 residues. Germline V gene data show CDR1 as MDHEN and CDR2 as SYDVKM. Trimming removed 4 bases from V and 2 bases from J, with 15 bases in between. CDR3 bases: TGTGCCAGCAGTTCTTCAAGCGCTTTCACCTACGAGCAGTACTTC. Translation gives CASSSSSAFTYEQYF.

This rearrangement joins TRBV6-5 to TRBJ2-3; 7 nucleotides match TRBD1. The CDR3 is 15 amino acids. J lost 3 bases, V lost 6 bases, and 9 bases had no gene match. Germline-derived CDR1 and CDR2 are MNHEY and SVGAGI. In nucleotides, the CDR3 is TGTGCCAGCAGCCACCGTACAGGGGTAACAGATACGCAGTATTTT. Its protein product is CASSHRTGVTDTQYF.

This chain joins TRBV2 and TRBJ2-7, with 8 bases lining up with TRBD1. V lost 2 bases, J lost 3 bases, and 3 bases stayed unmatched. Germline CDR1 is SNHLY and CDR2 is FYNNEI. This CDR3 has 14 amino acids. DNA of the CDR3: TGTGCCAGCAGTGAATTAGGACAGGGCTACGAGCAGTACTTC. Its protein is CASSELGQGYEQYF.

In nucleotides, the CDR3 is TGCGCCAGCAGCTTGGAGGCAGGGGCTGGAAACACCATATATTTT. It encodes CASSLEAGAGNTIYF. The chain uses TRBV5-1 and TRBJ1-3; D might be TRBD1 (6 bases). Germline V lookup: CDR1 SGHRS, CDR2 YFSETQ. With 0 bases removed from V and 2 bases from J, the gap between germline ends came to 9 bases. The CDR3 contains 15 residues. Together with reference TRBV5-1 and TRBJ1-3, the CDR3 gives the full variable domain: KAGVTQTPRYLIKTRGQQVTLSCSPISGHRSVSWYQQTPGQGLQFLFEYFSETQRNKGNFPGRFSGRQFSNSRSEMNVSTLELGDSALYLCASSLEAGAGNTIYFGEGSWLTVV.

V and J are TRBV29-1 and TRBJ1-2; TRBD1 matches 8 bases. The CDR3 spans 12 residues. Germline V gives CDR1 SQVTM, CDR2 ANQGSEA. V dropped 5 bases and J dropped 6; count of bases not matched to a gene: 5. The CDR3 loop is CSVRSGGDGYTF. In DNA, the CDR3 is TGCAGCGTTCGGTCAGGGGGCGATGGCTACACCTTC.

This chain links TRBV6-2 or TRBV6-3 with TRBJ1-1; D uncertain. The germline CDR1 and CDR2 sequences are MNHEY and SVGEGT. V was cut by 0 bases and J by 11 bases, with 7 bases left in between. This CDR3 spans 11 amino acids. The CDR3 region is CASSYSGWAFF. CDR3 coding DNA: TGTGCCAGCAGTTACTCAGGGTGGGCTTTCTTT.

The chain links TRBV5-1 to TRBJ2-2; TRBD1 is a possible D gene (6 bases). The CDR3 is 14 amino acids. The V end was cut by 1 base, the J end by 6 bases, with 10 bases between. CDR1 and CDR2 from the germline V gene are SGHRS and YFSETQ. Here the CDR3 DNA reads TGCGCCAGCAGCTTGACAGGGTTGGCCGGGGAGCTGTTTTTT. Amino acid sequence: CASSLTGLAGELFF.

By proportion, this clone is medium-sized. This chain uses TRBV3-1 (or the pseudogene TRBV3-2) with TRBJ2-7, with D unresolved. The germline CDR1 and CDR2 sequences are LGHDT and YNNKEL (reference sequence). The CDR3 is 14 residues long. Trimming removed 4 bases from V and 4 bases from J, with 14 bases in between. The CDR3 coding sequence is TGTGCCAGCAGCCCCTATTCCCCCGATTACGAGCAGTACTTC. This translates into CASSPYSPDYEQYF.

V usage is TRBV18 and J usage is TRBJ2-3; 10 bases are a match to TRBD2. This CDR3 region has 17 residues. J was trimmed by 4 bases and V by 1 base; bases with no gene match: 8. Germline values: CDR1 KGHSH, CDR2 LQKENI. The DNA of the CDR3 is TGTGCCAGCTCACCACTCGAGGGACTAGCGAGTCCAGATACGCAGTATTTT. Translated: CASSPLEGLASPDTQYF.

This chain joins TRBV10-3 and TRBJ2-1; 9 bases match TRBD2. CDR1 ENHRY and CDR2 SYGVKD come from the germline V gene. The CDR3 runs to 16 residues. V lost 3 bases and J lost 5; bases outside the gene matches: 8. This CDR3 reads CAISEFGLAGDNEQFF. The CDR3 coding sequence is TGTGCCATCAGTGAATTTGGTTTAGCGGGGGACAATGAGCAGTTCTTC.

This chain joins TRBV29-1 and TRBJ1-5, with D unclear. This CDR3 contains 14 residues. Trimming pared 4 bases from V and 0 bases from J, leaving 10 bases between. Germline values: CDR1 SQVTM, CDR2 ANQGSEA. CDR3 protein: CSVGSEHSNQPQHF. CDR3 coding DNA: TGCAGCGTTGGTTCAGAGCATAGCAATCAGCCCCAGCATTTT.